One sample yielded the 8 T cell receptor beta chains listed below, sequenced in a study of blood T cell repertoires in COVID-19. Clones were sequenced by immunoSEQ multiplex PCR, and TCRdb holds only the in-frame ones, with some missing. The sample yields roughly 300,000 clones, around nine tenths seen once. Input material: PBMCs or T cells enriched from blood (not recorded which). Every receptor here comes from a woman younger than 45 who had recovered from COVID-19.

This chain connects TRBV6-2 or TRBV6-3 to TRBJ2-1; D is possibly TRBD2 (7 bases). The germline V gene has CDR1 MNHEY and CDR2 SVGEGT. Trimming cost V 5 bases and J 10 bases, with 18 bases left between them. The CDR3 extends over 14 amino acids. The CDR3 region is CASSLLGGGPEQFF. For the CDR3, the DNA is TGTGCCAGCAGTCTCCTTGGGGGGGGCCCCGAGCAGTTCTTC.

The rearrangement uses TRBV23-1 and TRBJ2-7; TRBD1 agrees at 9 bases. TRBV23-1 is annotated as an ORF whose role is uncertain. The length of the CDR3 is 17 residues. V lost 0 bases to trimming and J lost 4 bases; unmatched junction nucleotides: 10. CDR3 nucleotide sequence: TGCGCCAGCAGTCAATCATTGAAACAGGGGGCACTATACGAGCAGTACTTC. Protein product: CASSQSLKQGALYEQYF.

The genes are TRBV19 and TRBJ2-3; weak D call: TRBD1 (5 bases). V was cut by 6 bases and J by 5 bases, with 24 bases left in between. The germline V gene has CDR1 LNHDA and CDR2 SQIVND (reference sequence). This CDR3 spans 17 amino acids. The CDR3 DNA reads TGTGCCAGTAGCACCAACGCTAGAAGGGGAATTGGAGATACGCAGTATTTT. Amino acid sequence: CASSTNARRGIGDTQYF. The whole variable domain, remainder taken from reference TRBV19 and TRBJ2-3, is DGGITQSPKYLFRKEGQNVTLSCEQNLNHDAMYWYRQDPGQGLRLIYYSQIVNDFQKGDIAEGYSVSREKKESFPLTVTSAQKNPTAFYLCASSTNARRGIGDTQYFGPGTRLTVL.

This clone is a singleton in its sample. This chain joins TRBV15 and TRBJ2-1, with TRBD2 identical over 10 bases. With V trimmed by 0 bases and J by 3 bases, 5 bases remained unmatched. Per germline, CDR1 LNHNV and CDR2 YYDKDF (reference sequence). The CDR3 totals 17 residues. CDR3: CATSRDPGTSVYNEQFF. The CDR3 region has the DNA TGTGCCACCAGCAGAGATCCCGGGACTAGCGTCTACAATGAGCAGTTCTTC.

This clone was recorded only once. The V and J genes are TRBV6-6 and TRBJ2-3, with 7 bases fitting TRBD1. Germline CDR1 reads MNHNY; CDR2 reads SVGAGI (reference sequence). CDR3 length: 15 residues. The J segment lost 6 bases and the V segment lost 6 bases, leaving 12 bases of the junction unmatched. The CDR3 nucleotides are TGTGCCAGCAGCCCACTCGACAGGGTTTCGGATACGCAGTATTTT. This codes for CASSPLDRVSDTQYF.

This clone was counted a single time. The V and J genes are TRBV30 and TRBJ1-1; tentatively, D is TRBD1 (6 bases). Trimming removed 2 bases from V and 1 base from J, with 14 bases in between. CDR3 size: 15 residues. Germline-derived CDR1 and CDR2 are GTSNPN and SVGIG (reference sequence). CDR3 protein: CAWSTRQVKNTEAFF. CDR3 DNA sequence: TGTGCCTGGAGTACCCGACAGGTTAAGAACACTGAAGCTTTCTTT.

The rearrangement links TRBV4-1 to TRBJ2-2, with 12 bases that match TRBD2. In germline, CDR1 is MGHRA, CDR2 YSYEKL. The CDR3 extends over 18 amino acids. Germline trimming cut 1 base from V and 5 bases from J; bases unmatched to any gene: 8. CDR3 coding DNA: TGCGCCAGCAGCCAAGTTCCTAGCGGGAGGGCGGGGACCGGGGAGCTGTTTTTT. It is translated as CASSQVPSGRAGTGELFF.

This sequence joins TRBV5-1 and TRBJ2-5, with D possibly being TRBD1 (5 bases). This CDR3 spans 12 amino acids. V shed 8 bases and J shed 4 bases, with 12 bases lying between them. The germline gives CDR1 SGHRS, CDR2 YFSETQ. This chain's CDR3 is CASSGLGETQYF. As DNA, the CDR3 is TGCGCCAGTTCAGGGTTAGGAGAGACCCAGTACTTC. The full variable domain, its missing parts supplied by reference TRBV5-1 and TRBJ2-5, is KAGVTQTPRYLIKTRGQQVTLSCSPISGHRSVSWYQQTPGQGLQFLFEYFSETQRNKGNFPGRFSGRQFSNSRSEMNVSTLELGDSALYLCASSGLGETQYFGPGTRLLVL.